The sample holds a few counts of the clone carrying this TCR beta chain. The antigen is unknown. At the DNA level, this CDR3 is encoded by other sequences in the same sample as well. This record comes from a study of shared clonotypes between healthy human individuals. Notes on the study in general: Generation of non-shared clonotypes was less probable than generation of clonotypes shared by all four donors.

TCRdb's copy holds only in-frame clones and misses some; the assay was immunoSEQ multiplex PCR. The table has 850,000 to 1,200,000 clones, roughly 75% seen once. Within Nashville, Tennessee resided all donors, each a Caucasian adult. Source material: memory CD4+ T cells sorted from blood. Subset: CD45RA-negative fraction. The sequence came from a young man in good health.

This CDR3 is CASSLDPGNYGYTF. The DNA for the CDR3 is TGCGCCAGCAGCTTGGATCCGGGAAACTATGGCTACACCTTC. J is TRBJ1-2 and V is TRBV5-1, with D unclear. Germline lookup yields CDR1 SGHRS and CDR2 YFSETQ. The germline V and J ends were trimmed by 0 bases and 2 bases, with 8 bases remaining between them. The CDR3 extends over 14 amino acids. The entire variable domain, with the rest obtained from reference TRBV5-1 and TRBJ1-2, is as follows: KAGVTQTPRYLIKTRGQQVTLSCSPISGHRSVSWYQQTPGQGLQFLFEYFSETQRNKGNFPGRFSGRQFSNSRSEMNVSTLELGDSALYLCASSLDPGNYGYTFGSGTRLTVV.